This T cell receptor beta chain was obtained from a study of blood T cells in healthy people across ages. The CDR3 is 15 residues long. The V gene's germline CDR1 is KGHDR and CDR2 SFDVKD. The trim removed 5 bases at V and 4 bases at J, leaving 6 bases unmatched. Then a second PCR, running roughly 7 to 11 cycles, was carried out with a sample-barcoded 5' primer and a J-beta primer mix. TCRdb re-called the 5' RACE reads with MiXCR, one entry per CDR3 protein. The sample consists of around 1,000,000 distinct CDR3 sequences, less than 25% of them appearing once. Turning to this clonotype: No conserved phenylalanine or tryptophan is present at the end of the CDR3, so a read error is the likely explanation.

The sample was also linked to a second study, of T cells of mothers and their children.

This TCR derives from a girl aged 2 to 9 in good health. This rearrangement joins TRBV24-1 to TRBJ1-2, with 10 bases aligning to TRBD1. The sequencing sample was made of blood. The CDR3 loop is CATSAPGQGIYGYTL. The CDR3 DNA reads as TGTGCCACCAGTGCCCCGGGACAGGGGATCTATGGCTACACCCTC.